This T cell receptor (beta chain) originates from a study of T cells of healthy individuals. This CDR3 comprises 16 residues. V dropped 6 bases and J dropped 4 bases, with 21 bases sitting between them. CDR1 and CDR2 (germline): MNHEY, SVGEGT. TCRdb recomputed calls from the 5' RACE reads with MiXCR, one row per CDR3 protein. The sample includes 85,000 to 100,000 distinct CDR3 sequences, under 20% of them seen just once. J is TRBJ1-1 and V is TRBV6-2 or TRBV6-3; D is possibly TRBD1 (6 bases). The sequence was collected from a human donor in good health. The CDR3 nucleotides are TGTGCCAGCAGCCGACCGGGCCGGGGGGGGCGCACTGAAGCTTTCTTT. This codes for CASSRPGRGGRTEAFF.